Listed below are T cell receptor beta chains from one sample, sequenced in a study of early T cells in non-severe SARS-CoV-2 infection. One entry per CDR3 protein, called by TCRdb with MiXCR from the 5' RACE reads. The profile shows just under 65,000 distinct CDR3 sequences, about an eighth of them singletons. The sample comprised whole blood. The receptors were sampled from an adult who was a healthcare worker with PCR-confirmed SARS-CoV-2 infection or an uninfected control (not recorded which). The CDR3 runs from the conserved cysteine through the conserved F or W. D genes are given only for firm matches. Only part of the rows carry a size: once, few, many, or a class if the clone is expanded.

D gene: TRBD2
V gene: TRBV12-3/TRBV12-4
clone size: NA
J gene: TRBJ2-2
CDR3 protein: CASTGLGGKYGELFF
CDR3 DNA: TGTGCCAGCACGGGCCTCGGGGGGAAATACGGGGAGCTGTTTTTT

D gene: TRBD1
V gene: TRBV5-4
clone size: many
J gene: TRBJ2-7
CDR3 protein: CASSPSSGTGSSYEQYF
CDR3 DNA: TGTGCCAGCAGCCCTTCCTCCGGGACAGGGAGCTCCTACGAGCAGTACTTC

D gene: NA
V gene: TRBV7-2
clone size: NA
J gene: TRBJ1-6
CDR3 protein: CASSSRGGISNSPLHF
CDR3 DNA: TGTGCCAGCAGCTCCCGAGGGGGAATAAGCAATTCACCCCTCCACTTT

D gene: TRBD1
V gene: TRBV29-1
clone size: few
J gene: TRBJ2-5
CDR3 protein: CSVGQGGGLETQYF
CDR3 DNA: TGCAGCGTTGGACAGGGGGGCGGTCTAGAGACCCAGTACTTC

D gene: TRBD1
V gene: TRBV4-1
clone size: many
J gene: TRBJ1-1
CDR3 protein: CASSPRVQGAGTEAFF
CDR3 DNA: TGCGCCAGCAGCCCAAGGGTACAGGGGGCTGGCACTGAAGCTTTCTTT

D gene: NA
V gene: TRBV20-1
clone size: NA
J gene: TRBJ2-3
CDR3 protein: CSGGDPSTDTQYF
CDR3 DNA: TGCAGTGGGGGGGATCCTAGCACAGATACGCAGTATTTT

D gene: NA
V gene: TRBV12-3/TRBV12-4
clone size: few
J gene: TRBJ1-1
CDR3 protein: CASGQWPEAFF
CDR3 DNA: TGTGCCAGTGGACAGTGGCCCGAAGCTTTCTTT

D gene: NA
V gene: TRBV18
clone size: many
J gene: TRBJ1-5
CDR3 protein: CASSEQVSSNQPQHF
CDR3 DNA: TGTGCCAGCTCAGAACAGGTATCTAGCAATCAGCCCCAGCATTTT

D gene: NA
V gene: TRBV10-3
clone size: many
J gene: TRBJ2-7
CDR3 protein: CATKTTLVTYEQYF
CDR3 DNA: TGTGCCACCAAAACCACACTTGTTACCTACGAGCAGTACTTC

D gene: NA
V gene: TRBV19
clone size: NA
J gene: TRBJ2-3
CDR3 protein: CASTIGGGTDTQYF
CDR3 DNA: TGTGCCAGTACCATAGGAGGGGGAACAGATACGCAGTATTTT

D gene: NA
V gene: TRBV29-1
clone size: few
J gene: TRBJ1-1
CDR3 protein: CSVEAGMNTEAFF
CDR3 DNA: TGCAGCGTTGAGGCAGGGATGAACACTGAAGCTTTCTTT

D gene: TRBD1
V gene: TRBV3-1
clone size: NA
J gene: TRBJ2-2
CDR3 protein: CASSQGDRQTGELFF
CDR3 DNA: TGTGCCAGCAGCCAAGGGGACAGACAGACCGGGGAGCTGTTTTTT

D gene: NA
V gene: TRBV19
clone size: NA
J gene: TRBJ1-5
CDR3 protein: CASSSVDQRQPQHF
CDR3 DNA: TGTGCCAGTAGCTCCGTTGATCAACGGCAGCCCCAGCATTTT

D gene: TRBD2
V gene: TRBV6-2/TRBV6-3
clone size: few
J gene: TRBJ2-1
CDR3 protein: CASSPAGTSGGRTFF
CDR3 DNA: TGTGCCAGCAGTCCCGCCGGGACTAGCGGGGGCCGGACGTTCTTC

D gene: NA
V gene: TRBV6-2/TRBV6-3
clone size: NA
J gene: TRBJ2-6
CDR3 protein: CASKSGSGANVLTF
CDR3 DNA: TGTGCCAGCAAATCCGGGTCTGGGGCCAACGTCCTGACTTTC

D gene: TRBD1
V gene: TRBV12-3/TRBV12-4
clone size: NA
J gene: TRBJ1-1
CDR3 protein: CASTPQGAYTEAFF
CDR3 DNA: TGTGCCAGCACTCCACAGGGGGCGTACACTGAAGCTTTCTTT

D gene: NA
V gene: TRBV19
clone size: many
J gene: TRBJ1-5
CDR3 protein: CASSMGWIQPQHF
CDR3 DNA: TGTGCCAGTAGTATGGGGTGGATTCAGCCCCAGCATTTT

D gene: NA
V gene: TRBV20-1
clone size: many
J gene: TRBJ2-3
CDR3 protein: CSARDAVLSTDTQYF
CDR3 DNA: TGCAGTGCTAGAGACGCTGTGCTAAGCACAGATACGCAGTATTTT

D gene: NA
V gene: TRBV18
clone size: many
J gene: TRBJ2-7
CDR3 protein: CASSPFTALIYEQYF
CDR3 DNA: TGTGCCAGCTCACCATTCACAGCGCTAATCTACGAGCAGTACTTC

D gene: NA
V gene: TRBV4-1
clone size: few
J gene: TRBJ2-7
CDR3 protein: CATQPLIGNYEQYF
CDR3 DNA: TGCGCCACCCAGCCCTTGATAGGGAACTACGAGCAGTACTTC

D gene: NA
V gene: TRBV3-1
clone size: many
J gene: TRBJ1-5
CDR3 protein: CASSQSVGNQPQHF
CDR3 DNA: TGTGCCAGCAGCCAGTCGGTTGGCAATCAGCCCCAGCATTTT

D gene: NA
V gene: TRBV11-2
clone size: few
J gene: TRBJ2-5
CDR3 protein: CASSPRPTGLGSQETQYF
CDR3 DNA: TGTGCCAGCAGCCCTAGGCCCACAGGGTTGGGGAGCCAAGAGACCCAGTACTTC

D gene: NA
V gene: TRBV18
clone size: many
J gene: TRBJ1-5
CDR3 protein: CASSPRQAGSNQPQHF
CDR3 DNA: TGTGCCAGCTCACCGCGACAGGCGGGGAGCAATCAGCCCCAGCATTTT

D gene: TRBD2
V gene: TRBV5-1
clone size: NA
J gene: TRBJ2-5
CDR3 protein: CASSLGLAGVETQYF
CDR3 DNA: TGCGCCAGCAGCTTGGGGCTAGCGGGGGTAGAGACCCAGTACTTC

D gene: TRBD1
V gene: TRBV7-2
clone size: many
J gene: TRBJ1-1
CDR3 protein: CASSPGTANTEAFF
CDR3 DNA: TGTGCCAGCAGCCCAGGGACAGCGAACACTGAAGCTTTCTTT

D gene: NA
V gene: TRBV7-9
clone size: NA
J gene: TRBJ2-2
CDR3 protein: CASSPGTLNTGELFF
CDR3 DNA: TGTGCCAGCAGCCCCGGGACTTTGAACACCGGGGAGCTGTTTTTT

D gene: TRBD1
V gene: TRBV4-3
clone size: few
J gene: TRBJ2-2
CDR3 protein: CASSQTPGTGPSRELFF
CDR3 DNA: TGCGCCAGCAGCCAAACCCCCGGGACAGGGCCGTCGAGGGAGCTGTTTTTT

D gene: NA
V gene: TRBV6-1
clone size: NA
J gene: TRBJ2-7
CDR3 protein: CASSEIGPGEQYF
CDR3 DNA: TGTGCCAGCAGTGAAATAGGGCCAGGTGAGCAGTACTTC

D gene: TRBD2
V gene: TRBV3-1
clone size: NA
J gene: TRBJ2-3
CDR3 protein: CASSQRLAGDTDTQYF
CDR3 DNA: TGTGCCAGCAGCCAAAGACTAGCGGGGGACACAGATACGCAGTATTTT

D gene: NA
V gene: TRBV5-6
clone size: many
J gene: TRBJ2-7
CDR3 protein: CASSLLEQATYEQYF
CDR3 DNA: TGTGCCAGCAGCTTGTTAGAGCAGGCCACCTACGAGCAGTACTTC

D gene: NA
V gene: TRBV14
clone size: NA
J gene: TRBJ1-1
CDR3 protein: CASSQQALGEAFF
CDR3 DNA: TGTGCCAGCAGCCAACAAGCCTTGGGAGAAGCTTTCTTT

D gene: NA
V gene: TRBV5-6
clone size: few
J gene: TRBJ1-6
CDR3 protein: CASSLRTYNSPLHF
CDR3 DNA: TGTGCCAGCAGCTTGCGGACCTATAATTCACCCCTCCACTTT

D gene: NA
V gene: TRBV6-2/TRBV6-3
clone size: NA
J gene: TRBJ2-1
CDR3 protein: CASSYSSNEQFF
CDR3 DNA: TGTGCCAGCAGTTACTCGAGTAATGAGCAGTTCTTC

D gene: NA
V gene: TRBV7-6
clone size: many
J gene: TRBJ1-2
CDR3 protein: CASSLGEGNYGYTF
CDR3 DNA: TGTGCCAGCAGCTTAGGGGAGGGGAACTATGGCTACACCTTC

D gene: TRBD2
V gene: TRBV6-1
clone size: few
J gene: TRBJ2-3
CDR3 protein: CASSALPLAGEFTDTQYF
CDR3 DNA: TGTGCCAGCAGTGCCCTCCCACTAGCGGGGGAATTCACAGATACGCAGTATTTT

D gene: TRBD1
V gene: TRBV7-9
clone size: NA
J gene: TRBJ2-7
CDR3 protein: CASSLGTGTYEQYF
CDR3 DNA: TGTGCCAGCAGCTTAGGGACAGGGACCTACGAGCAGTACTTC

D gene: TRBD1
V gene: TRBV4-1
clone size: few
J gene: TRBJ2-5
CDR3 protein: CASSRTGAEETQYF
CDR3 DNA: TGCGCCAGCAGCCGGACAGGGGCCGAAGAGACCCAGTACTTC

D gene: NA
V gene: TRBV5-5
clone size: NA
J gene: TRBJ1-5
CDR3 protein: CASSLYPGGGNQPQHF
CDR3 DNA: TGTGCCAGCAGCTTGTACCCCGGGGGTGGCAATCAGCCCCAGCATTTT

D gene: NA
V gene: TRBV20-1
clone size: many
J gene: TRBJ1-6
CDR3 protein: CSAQTGTRGINSPLHF
CDR3 DNA: TGCAGTGCTCAAACCGGGACAAGGGGTATTAATTCACCCCTCCACTTT

D gene: NA
V gene: TRBV11-2
clone size: medium-sized
J gene: TRBJ2-3
CDR3 protein: CASSLGARTFTDTQYF
CDR3 DNA: TGTGCCAGCAGCTTAGGTGCTAGAACATTCACAGATACGCAGTATTTT

D gene: NA
V gene: TRBV6-5
clone size: NA
J gene: TRBJ2-6
CDR3 protein: CASSSGTSHSGANVLTF
CDR3 DNA: TGTGCCAGCAGTTCCGGGACAAGCCACTCTGGGGCCAACGTCCTGACTTTC

D gene: NA
V gene: TRBV7-2
clone size: few
J gene: TRBJ1-1
CDR3 protein: CASSLARGENTEAFF
CDR3 DNA: TGTGCCAGCAGCTTAGCGCGGGGAGAGAACACTGAAGCTTTCTTT

D gene: NA
V gene: TRBV27
clone size: NA
J gene: TRBJ1-1
CDR3 protein: CAGSTGHLNTEAFF
CDR3 DNA: TGTGCCGGCAGTACGGGACACCTGAACACTGAAGCTTTCTTT